The 26 T cell receptor beta chains listed next were all sequenced from one sample in a study of CD8+CD57+ T cells in acquired aplastic anemia. Using genomic DNA as the template, TCR beta VDJ and CDR3 profiling was carried out. TCRdb re-called the reads through MiXCR, storing one row per CDR3 protein. The table has about 110,000 distinct CDR3 sequences, 40% to 65% seen once. Sequenced: sorted CD4+, CD8+, or CD8+CD57+ T cells (not recorded which) from PBMCs. These receptor sequences come from a human donor in good health, serving as a control.

This clonotype came up many times. The gene calls are TRBV6-1 and TRBJ2-7, with D perhaps TRBD1 (5 bases). V was trimmed by 10 bases and J by 0 bases, leaving 10 bases between them. This CDR3 is built from 12 residues. Germline CDR1 and CDR2: MNHNS and SASEGT. CDR3: CATSDNSYEQYF. The CDR3, as DNA: TGTGCCACCTCGGACAACTCCTACGAGCAGTACTTC.

V gene TRBV7-8 combines with J gene TRBJ1-2; D is unclear. This CDR3 has 12 amino acids. Germline V gives CDR1 SGHVS, CDR2 FQNEAQ. V lost 0 bases, J lost 7 bases, and 6 bases lay in between. This CDR3 is CASSLAGLGYTF. CDR3 DNA: TGTGCCAGCAGCTTAGCAGGTCTTGGCTACACCTTC.

This clonotype was seen many times. The rearrangement joins TRBV5-6 to TRBJ1-1; tentatively, D is TRBD1 (5 bases). The V and J ends lost 0 bases and 7 bases respectively, with 10 bases between them. CDR1 is SGHDT, CDR2 YYEEEE, per germline. CDR3 length equals 13 residues. In nucleotides, the CDR3 is TGTGCCAGCAGCTTGGCAGGGCGGGGTGAAGCTTTCTTT. Residues: CASSLAGRGEAFF.

The chain couples TRBV2 to TRBJ2-7, with unresolved D. V dropped 4 bases and J dropped 5 bases, with 12 bases sitting between them. Germline CDR1 is SNHLY and CDR2 is FYNNEI. CDR3 length equals 13 residues. This chain's CDR3 is CASSGHRTDEQYF. The CDR3 bases are TGTGCCAGCAGTGGTCACCGTACGGACGAGCAGTACTTC.

This clonotype was observed a few times. This chain connects TRBV5-4 to TRBJ1-2, with TRBD1 matching 9 bases. The CDR3 length is 13 residues. The germline V gene encodes CDR1 SGHNT and CDR2 YYREEE (reference sequence). J lost 7 bases, V lost 3 bases, and 4 bases had no gene match. The DNA of the CDR3 is TGTGCCAGCAGCTCCCGGGACAGGGTTGGCTACACCTTC. Protein sequence: CASSSRDRVGYTF.

The V call is TRBV25-1, the J call TRBJ1-4, with D hard to call. The CDR3 has 12 residues. V gave up 1 base and J gave up 8 bases, with 5 bases separating them. Germline loops: CDR1 MGHDK, CDR2 SYGVNS. The CDR3 nucleotides are TGTGCCAGCAGTGAATTAAGCGAAAAACTGTTTTTT. This encodes CASSELSEKLFF.

V usage is TRBV9 and J usage is TRBJ2-7, with 8 bases identical to TRBD2. The CDR3 consists of 15 residues. J lost 3 bases, V lost 2 bases, and 7 bases had no gene match. The germline V gene encodes CDR1 SGDLS and CDR2 YYNGEE. The CDR3 bases are TGTGCCAGCAGCGTCGCCTCGGGACTAGTCTACGAGCAGTACTTC. This sequence encodes CASSVASGLVYEQYF.

V usage is TRBV19 and J usage is TRBJ2-1, with TRBD2 matching 7 bases. The CDR3 is made up of 16 amino acids. The trim removed 4 bases at V and 1 base at J, leaving 7 bases unmatched. Germline loops: CDR1 LNHDA, CDR2 SQIVND (reference sequence). DNA for the CDR3: TGTGCCAGTAGTACCTTACGGGGAGGGTCCTACAATGAGCAGTTCTTC. Translated: CASSTLRGGSYNEQFF.

This clonotype was recorded only once. V is TRBV14 and J is TRBJ1-1; 7 nucleotides line up with TRBD1. V shed 3 bases and J 2 bases; nucleotides not matched to a gene: 6. The CDR3 spans 15 residues. Germline assignment: CDR1 SGHDN and CDR2 FVKESK. The CDR3 region has the DNA TGTGCCAGCAGCCAGAGGGACAGCGGTAACACTGAAGCTTTCTTT. Residues: CASSQRDSGNTEAFF.

The chain employs TRBV20-1 and TRBJ1-2, with 8 bases fitting TRBD1. This CDR3 has 13 residues. V was clipped by 5 bases and J by 4 bases; unmatched bases: 6. Germline lookup yields CDR1 DFQATT and CDR2 SNEGSKA (reference sequence). CDR3 region: CSAPRDRTYGYTF. In nucleotides, the CDR3 is TGCAGTGCTCCCCGGGACAGGACCTATGGCTACACCTTC.

The J gene is TRBJ2-3, the V gene TRBV29-1; D is possibly TRBD2 (7 bases). V lost 5 bases and J lost 6, with 12 bases in between. Germline-derived CDR1 and CDR2 are SQVTM and ANQGSEA. This CDR3 comprises 12 residues. CDR3 coding DNA: TGCAGCGTTCCACAGGGAGGGGATACGCAGTATTTT. Its protein is CSVPQGGDTQYF.

The J gene is TRBJ1-6, the V gene TRBV10-3; the D gene is possibly TRBD1 (6 bases). V was clipped by 2 bases and J by 9 bases, with 8 bases between them. CDR3 length: 13 residues. The V gene's germline CDR1 is ENHRY and CDR2 SYGVKD. CDR3 DNA sequence: TGTGCCATCAGTGAGATAGGGGGTTCACCCCTCCACTTT. As protein: CAISEIGGSPLHF.

The V call is TRBV19, the J call TRBJ2-5; D is unclear. CDR3 length equals 13 residues. Trimming stripped 5 bases from V and 4 bases from J, with 11 bases between. From germline, CDR1 is LNHDA and CDR2 SQIVND (reference sequence). CDR3: CASSPRTGETQYF. As DNA, the CDR3 is TGTGCCAGTAGTCCCCGGACGGGAGAGACCCAGTACTTC.

Worth noting for this clonotype: A read error is possible here, since a much larger clone lies one base away. The rearrangement links TRBV27 to TRBJ1-3; no firm D call. The CDR3 covers 14 residues. From germline, CDR1 is MNHEY and CDR2 SMNVEV (reference sequence). Here the CDR3 reads CASSSGASGSTIYF. In DNA form, the CDR3 reads TGTGCCAGCAGCTCCGGTGCGAGTGGAAGCACCATATATTTT.

Details on this clonotype: A much bigger clone sits one base away, suggesting this may be a read error. This chain links TRBV29-1 with TRBJ2-6; tentatively, D is TRBD1 (5 bases). CDR1 SQVTM and CDR2 ANQGSEA come from the germline V gene. The CDR3 extends over 13 amino acids. DNA for the CDR3: TGCAGCGTTCGATGGAATGGGGCCAACGTCCTGGCTTTC. Translating gives CSVRWNGANVLAF.

This clonotype was detected a few times. The rearrangement links TRBV2 to TRBJ1-6; D gene uncertain. Germline V gene sequence: CDR1 SNHLY, CDR2 FYNNEI. V was shortened by 2 bases and J by 4 bases, with 15 bases between the two germline ends. The CDR3 is made up of 17 amino acids. The CDR3 sequence: CASSESLGGEYNSPLHF. As DNA, the CDR3 is TGTGCCAGCAGTGAATCCTTGGGTGGGGAATATAATTCACCCCTCCACTTT.

The rearrangement uses TRBV5-1 and TRBJ2-7, with D possibly called TRBD1 or TRBD2 (5 bases each). V lost 2 bases, J lost 2 bases, and 14 bases lay in between. Germline V gives CDR1 SGHRS, CDR2 YFSETQ. The CDR3 runs 15 residues. CDR3 protein: CASSLGTQHAYEQYF. The DNA for the CDR3 is TGCGCCAGCAGCTTAGGGACCCAGCACGCCTACGAGCAGTACTTC. Variable domain in full (rest from reference TRBV5-1 and TRBJ2-7): KAGVTQTPRYLIKTRGQQVTLSCSPISGHRSVSWYQQTPGQGLQFLFEYFSETQRNKGNFPGRFSGRQFSNSRSEMNVSTLELGDSALYLCASSLGTQHAYEQYFGPGTRLTVT.

Of note for this clonotype: A junction end diverges from the germline sequence, so it may reflect a read error. This chain links TRBV29-1 with TRBJ1-1, with a possible D match to TRBD1 (5 bases). There are 11 residues in the CDR3. Germline V CDR1 and CDR2: SQVTM, ANQGSEA. CDR3 region: CSVEDRAFRVF. CDR3 in DNA: TGCAGCGTTGAAGATCGGGCCTTCAGGGTCTTT.

This clonotype was picked up many times. The rearrangement links TRBV6-1 to TRBJ2-3, with D possibly TRBD2 on 5 matching bases. This CDR3 comprises 14 residues. The V end lost 5 bases, the J end lost 2 bases, and 11 bases lay between the germline ends. Germline CDR1 and CDR2: MNHNS and SASEGT. The chain's CDR3 is CASSRWGATDTQYF. In DNA, the CDR3 is TGTGCCAGCAGTCGTTGGGGAGCCACAGATACGCAGTATTTT.

This clonotype was observed many times. The chain joins TRBV7-9 to TRBJ2-3; TRBD2 aligns across 10 bases. V lost 5 bases, J lost 3 bases, and 5 bases stayed unmatched. The CDR3 is 15 residues long. Germline CDR1 and CDR2: SEHNR and FQNEAQ (reference sequence). CDR3 amino acids: CASSRLAGLTDTQYF. In nucleotides, the CDR3 is TGTGCCAGCAGCCGACTAGCGGGTTTGACAGATACGCAGTATTTT.

This clonotype was seen a few times. The chain recombines TRBV5-5 with TRBJ2-5; 8 nucleotides agree with TRBD2. V was pared by 1 base and J by 1 base, with 6 bases of the junction left unmatched. Germline V gene data show CDR1 as SGHKS and CDR2 as YYEKEE (reference sequence). CDR3 length: 16 residues. The CDR3 region is CASSLRGGPPQETQYF. DNA for the CDR3: TGTGCCAGCAGCTTGCGCGGGGGGCCCCCCCAAGAGACCCAGTACTTC.

This clonotype has just a few counts. This chain links TRBV7-9 with TRBJ1-2, with D perhaps matching TRBD1 (5 bases). Germline V gene lookup returns CDR1 SEHNR and CDR2 FQNEAQ (reference sequence). CDR3 length equals 14 residues. Trimming shortened V by 1 base and J by 3 bases, and 9 bases separated the two germline ends. This chain's CDR3 is CASSLDGGHYGYTF. The CDR3 region has the DNA TGTGCCAGCAGCTTAGATGGGGGTCACTATGGCTACACCTTC.

The genes are TRBV20-1 and TRBJ2-7; 9 bases align to TRBD2. Germline V gene data show CDR1 as DFQATT and CDR2 as SNEGSKA (reference sequence). CDR3 length equals 16 residues. V shed 1 base and J 7 bases; nucleotides not matched to a gene: 14. CDR3 nucleotides: TGCAGTGCTAGAGGTCTAGCGGGGACGGATAATGAGGAGCAGTACTTC. Its translation: CSARGLAGTDNEEQYF.

V usage is TRBV2 and J usage is TRBJ1-2, with D possibly TRBD1 on 5 matching bases. Per the germline V gene, CDR1 is SNHLY and CDR2 is FYNNEI. The ends were cut back, 7 bases at V and 12 bases at J, with 18 bases in the middle. The CDR3 length is 12 residues. The CDR3 region has the DNA TGTGCCAGCACCCGGCGGGGCAGTGGAAACACCTTC. Residues: CASTRRGSGNTF.

This clonotype came up many times. The chain joins TRBV5-5 to TRBJ1-1; D is unclear. CDR3 length: 14 residues. The V end lost 0 bases, the J end lost 0 bases, and 6 bases lay between the germline ends. Germline-derived CDR1 and CDR2 are SGHKS and YYEKEE (reference sequence). CDR3 in amino acids: CASSLDMMNTEAFF. DNA of the CDR3: TGTGCCAGCAGCTTGGATATGATGAACACTGAAGCTTTCTTT.

This clonotype has only a few counts. The genes are TRBV10-1 and TRBJ1-6, with a possible D match to TRBD1 (6 bases). CDR3 length: 13 amino acids. Trimming stripped 4 bases from V and 10 bases from J, with 11 bases between. The germline CDR1 and CDR2 sequences are WNHNN and SYGVQD (reference sequence). The CDR3: CASSAGASSPLHF. CDR3 sequence (DNA): TGCGCCAGCAGTGCGGGGGCCTCATCACCCCTCCACTTT.